This TCR beta chain was obtained from a study of vaccination and CD4 T cells after COVID-19. This sample's treatment: roughly 10-day PBMC culture with coronavirus spike peptide pools or control peptides (ViraFEST assay). CD4+ T cells that had been cultured provided DNA sequenced with the Oncomine TCR Beta short-read assay. TCRdb re-analysed the PCR reads in MiXCR, keeping a single row per CDR3 protein. The table has about 5,500 distinct CDR3 sequences, around 32% seen once; the top ten hold around 21%. This clonotype has only a few counts. Its antigen is currently unknown. Trimming cost V 0 bases and J 2 bases, with 11 bases left between them. The CDR3 is 15 residues long. Germline lookup yields CDR1 SGHVS and CDR2 FQNEAQ.

V gene TRBV7-8 combines with J gene TRBJ2-7; unclear D gene. This TCR derives from a human donor who had recovered from COVID-19. The material sequenced was CD4+ T cells from blood, cultured in vitro, taken after SARS-CoV-2 vaccination. DNA for the CDR3: TGTGCCAGCAGCTTAGCGGTAACAACTACCTACGAGCAGTACTTC. It translates to CASSLAVTTTYEQYF.